This TCR beta chain was identified during a study of T cell changes during pregnancy in multiple sclerosis. Repertoires were generated with immunoSEQ multiplex PCR, while TCRdb's copy carries only in-frame clones and drops some. The sample shows approximately 130,000 clones, less than 97% of them seen only once. The germline gives CDR1 SGHVS, CDR2 FQNEAQ. With V trimmed by 1 base and J by 3 bases, 2 bases remained unmatched. This CDR3 is 15 amino acids long. The specimen was peripheral blood, collected after pregnancy. The V gene is TRBV7-8, the J gene TRBJ1-3; 8 positions match TRBD1. This clonotype originated in a female donor with multiple sclerosis, enrolled in a pregnancy study. The CDR3 spells CASSLGTGFGNTIYF. CDR3 in DNA: TGTGCCAGCAGCTTAGGGACAGGGTTTGGAAACACCATATATTTT.